One and the same sample provided the 26 T cell receptor beta chains below, sequenced in a study of T-cell reconstitution after alpha-beta-depleted transplantation in children. Researchers prepared the TCRbeta library using unique molecular identifiers, the study reports. Each CDR3 protein is one row after TCRdb ran MiXCR on the PCR reads. The table has around 93,000 distinct CDR3 sequences, roughly 8.3% seen once. Here the sequenced sample was PBMCs from the stem cell graft donor, taken from the stem cell graft. The receptors shown here come from a human donor who donated a stem cell graft to a child with congenital amegakaryocytic thrombocytopenia.

In its sample, this clonotype was seen many times. V gene TRBV20-1 combines with J gene TRBJ2-4; no definite D call. Trimming left V 3 bases short and J 8 bases short, with 14 bases between. The germline CDR1 and CDR2 sequences are DFQATT and SNEGSKA (reference sequence). CDR3 length equals 13 residues. CDR3 in amino acids: CSARDGSMDIQYF. The DNA for the CDR3 is TGCAGTGCTAGGGACGGTAGTATGGACATTCAGTACTTC.

This clonotype was detected many times. The chain uses TRBV29-1 and TRBJ1-1; D call uncertain. The CDR3 loop spans 11 amino acids. Germline CDR1 is SQVTM and CDR2 is ANQGSEA. The ends were cut back, 7 bases at V and 3 bases at J, with 9 bases in the middle. The CDR3 protein is CSALGDTEAFF. The CDR3 DNA reads TGCAGCGCCCTGGGAGACACTGAAGCTTTCTTT.

This clonotype was counted at least ten times. The chain recombines TRBV4-1 with TRBJ2-7; possible D gene TRBD2, 5 bases. This CDR3 comprises 17 residues. Germline V CDR1 and CDR2: MGHRA, YSYEKL. V shed 2 bases and J shed 0 bases, with 17 bases lying between them. The CDR3 sequence: CASSQIEGPAYSYEQYF. CDR3 bases: TGCGCCAGCAGCCAAATCGAGGGTCCGGCATACTCCTACGAGCAGTACTTC.

This clonotype has ten or more counts. The genes are TRBV7-2 and TRBJ2-5; a weak D match, TRBD2 (6 bases). This CDR3 has 15 amino acids. Per the germline V gene, CDR1 is SGHTA and CDR2 is FQGNSA. V gave up 2 bases and J gave up 5 bases, with 15 bases separating them. The CDR3 bases are TGTGCCAGCAGCTTAACCGGGACTCCTTGGGAGACCCAGTACTTC. Amino acid sequence: CASSLTGTPWETQYF.

This clonotype occurred many times. The rearrangement joins TRBV29-1 to TRBJ2-1; weak D call: TRBD2 (6 bases). The CDR3 loop spans 14 amino acids. V lost 1 base to trimming and J lost 0 bases, with 7 bases between them. In germline, CDR1 is SQVTM, CDR2 ANQGSEA. CDR3 nucleotides: TGCAGCGTTGAAGCGGGAGACTCCTACAATGAGCAGTTCTTC. Translating gives CSVEAGDSYNEQFF.

In this sample, this clonotype turned up many times. This rearrangement joins TRBV11-2 to TRBJ2-1; 9 positions match TRBD1. The CDR3 sequence is 18 residues long. Germline assignment: CDR1 SGHAT and CDR2 FQNNGV. The ends lost 0 bases at V and 15 bases at J; junction bases unmatched: 21. In nucleotides, the CDR3 is TGTGCCAGCAGCTTAGATCTAAGACAGGGGGTCACTAAGCACGTGGGGTTCTTC. The encoded protein is CASSLDLRQGVTKHVGFF. The full variable domain, completed using reference TRBV11-2 and TRBJ2-1, is EAGVAQSPRYKIIEKRQSVAFWCNPISGHATLYWYQQILGQGPKLLIQFQNNGVVDDSQLPKDRFSAERLKGVDSTLKIQPAKLEDSAVYLCASSLDLRQGVTKHVGFFGPGTRLTVL.

This clonotype was found many times. The chain has TRBV12-3 or TRBV12-4 and TRBJ2-4, with TRBD2 matching over 8 bases. This CDR3 is 14 amino acids long. The V and J ends lost 4 bases and 3 bases, in that order; junction bases with no gene match: 2. DNA of the CDR3: TGTGCCAGCAGTTCCGGGACTAGCAAAAACATTCAGTACTTC. Its translation: CASSSGTSKNIQYF.

This clonotype is a singleton in its sample. Here the CDR3 reads CASSFRGGDYGYTF. In DNA form, the CDR3 reads TGTGCCAGCAGTTTTCGGGGAGGGGACTATGGCTACACCTTC. The chain links TRBV12-3 or TRBV12-4 to TRBJ1-2, with a weak D call TRBD1 (5 bases). CDR3 size: 14 residues. The ends were cut back, 3 bases at V and 3 bases at J, with 11 bases in the middle.

This clonotype was recorded at least ten times. This chain uses TRBV27 with TRBJ1-5; D is unclear. V was cut by 0 bases and J by 0 bases, with 3 bases left in between. Germline V gives CDR1 MNHEY, CDR2 SMNVEV (reference sequence). The CDR3 extends over 14 amino acids. The CDR3 spells CASSLSLSNQPQHF. The CDR3 nucleotides read TGTGCCAGCAGTTTATCACTTAGCAATCAGCCCCAGCATTTT.

The chain links TRBV27 to TRBJ1-2; D uncertain. V was pared by 0 bases and J by 2 bases, with 10 bases between. The CDR3 spans 15 residues. Per germline, CDR1 MNHEY and CDR2 SMNVEV (reference sequence). The CDR3 nucleotides are TGTGCCAGCAGTTTATCGTGGGAGATCAACTATGGCTACACCTTC. Its protein product is CASSLSWEINYGYTF.

The sample holds many counts of this clonotype. V is TRBV27 and J is TRBJ1-2; no reliable D call. V shed 7 bases and J shed 8 bases, with 23 bases lying between them. CDR1 MNHEY and CDR2 SMNVEV come from the germline V gene (reference sequence). The CDR3 covers 15 residues. The DNA for the CDR3 is TGTGCCAGCAAATCCGCAGGTTCGGCTCAGTGGGGCTACACCTTC. Translation: CASKSAGSAQWGYTF.

This clonotype was seen many times. The genes are TRBV27 and TRBJ1-5; D is possibly TRBD1 (5 bases). The CDR3 length is 14 residues. Germline CDR1 MNHEY, CDR2 SMNVEV (reference sequence). V was pared by 3 bases and J by 3 bases, with 9 bases between. The CDR3 nucleotides are TGTGCCAGCAGTTTGTCAGGGATCAATCAGCCCCAGCATTTT. It codes for CASSLSGINQPQHF.

The chain joins TRBV3-1 to TRBJ2-1; 9 bases fit TRBD2. Germline assignment: CDR1 LGHDT and CDR2 YNNKEL (reference sequence). The CDR3 loop spans 15 amino acids. The trim removed 11 bases at V and 4 bases at J, leaving 12 bases unmatched. CDR3 in DNA: TGTGCCTCCACCCAAGGAGCGGGGGGATACAATGAGCAGTTCTTC. Its translation is CASTQGAGGYNEQFF.

The table lists this clonotype with many counts. V gene TRBV5-4 combines with J gene TRBJ1-1; no clear D. Per germline, CDR1 SGHNT and CDR2 YYREEE (reference sequence). With 2 bases removed from V and 4 bases from J, the gap between germline ends came to 3 bases. The CDR3 extends over 11 amino acids. Here the CDR3 DNA reads TGTGCCAGCAGCTTTTCCACTGAAGCTTTCTTT. Amino acids: CASSFSTEAFF.

This clonotype has only a few counts. The genes are TRBV7-9 and TRBJ2-3; the D is unclear. V lost 5 bases and J lost 7, with 13 bases in between. Germline V gene lookup returns CDR1 SEHNR and CDR2 FQNEAQ (reference sequence). The CDR3 runs to 13 residues. CDR3 in DNA: TGTGCCAGCAGCCTCCCAGGAGAGAATACGCAGTATTTT. It specifies CASSLPGENTQYF.

The chain uses TRBV4-3 and TRBJ2-2, with D perhaps matching TRBD1 (5 bases). Between the trimmed V and J ends, which lost 3 bases and 0 bases, there was a span of 8 bases. The CDR3 has 15 residues. Germline CDR1 is LGHNA and CDR2 is YSLEER. In DNA form, the CDR3 reads TGCGCCAGCAGCCAGGGGCCCCCGAACACCGGGGAGCTGTTTTTT. It translates to CASSQGPPNTGELFF.

This clonotype came up many times. The chain employs TRBV9 and TRBJ1-2, with a tentative D call TRBD1 (5 bases). The germline V and J ends were trimmed by 6 bases and 4 bases, with 10 bases remaining between them. The length of the CDR3 is 12 residues. Germline lookup yields CDR1 SGDLS and CDR2 YYNGEE. The CDR3 region has the DNA TGTGCCAGCAACCGGGGGACCTATGGCTACACCTTC. Residues: CASNRGTYGYTF. Full variable domain (rest looked up from reference TRBV9 and TRBJ1-2): DSGVTQTPKHLITATGQRVTLRCSPRSGDLSVYWYQQSLDQGLQFLIQYYNGEERAKGNILERFSAQQFPDLHSELNLSSLELGDSALYFCASNRGTYGYTFGSGTRLTVV.

This clonotype was picked up many times. The chain employs TRBV29-1 and TRBJ2-2; weak D call: TRBD1 (5 bases). The CDR3 is 13 residues long. V gave up 7 bases and J gave up 4 bases, with 13 bases separating them. Germline CDR1 is SQVTM and CDR2 is ANQGSEA. This CDR3 is CSAPDSLTGELFF. CDR3 nucleotide sequence: TGCAGCGCCCCAGACAGCCTCACCGGGGAGCTGTTTTTT.

At least ten counts were recorded for this clonotype. V usage is TRBV7-7 and J usage is TRBJ2-5; 7 positions agree with TRBD1. Germline V gives CDR1 SSHAT, CDR2 FNYEAQ (reference sequence). V lost 5 bases and J lost 4; bases outside the gene matches: 7. The CDR3 spans 14 residues. The CDR3 bases are TGTGCCAGCAGCCCCGACAGGGACAGAGAGACCCAGTACTTC. This codes for CASSPDRDRETQYF.

Ten or more counts support this clonotype. The rearrangement links TRBV12-3 or TRBV12-4 to TRBJ1-3; maybe TRBD1 (6 bases). CDR3 length: 17 amino acids. Trimming removed 3 bases at V and 2 bases at J, with 17 bases between. Here the CDR3 reads CASSFALPWTAGNTIYF. The CDR3 bases are TGTGCCAGCAGTTTTGCACTCCCCTGGACAGCTGGAAACACCATATATTTT.

This clonotype was picked up many times. V gene TRBV5-1 combines with J gene TRBJ1-1; possibly TRBD1 for D (6 bases). The CDR3 has 15 amino acids. Trimming pared 7 bases from V and 7 bases from J, leaving 23 bases between. The germline V gene encodes CDR1 SGHRS and CDR2 YFSETQ. The CDR3 here is CASFPTPAGEGEAFF. For the CDR3, the DNA is TGCGCCAGCTTTCCAACCCCGGCAGGGGAAGGTGAAGCTTTCTTT. The full variable domain, completed using reference TRBV5-1 and TRBJ1-1, is KAGVTQTPRYLIKTRGQQVTLSCSPISGHRSVSWYQQTPGQGLQFLFEYFSETQRNKGNFPGRFSGRQFSNSRSEMNVSTLELGDSALYLCASFPTPAGEGEAFFGQGTRLTVV.

This clonotype came up many times. The CDR3 sequence: CASSLDREPPYEQYF. The CDR3 coding sequence is TGCGCCAGCAGCTTGGACAGGGAACCCCCCTACGAGCAGTACTTC. The V gene is TRBV5-1, the J gene TRBJ2-7, with D possibly matching TRBD1 (6 bases). Germline-derived CDR1 and CDR2 are SGHRS and YFSETQ. V was clipped by 0 bases and J by 2 bases, with 12 bases between them. This CDR3 comprises 15 residues.

At least ten counts were recorded for this clonotype. The V gene is TRBV18, the J gene TRBJ2-7; possibly TRBD2 for D (6 bases). Germline V CDR1 and CDR2: KGHSH, LQKENI. V was pared by 4 bases and J by 3 bases, with 16 bases between. The CDR3 spans 15 residues. The CDR3 nucleotides are TGTGCCAGCTCACGGGGAGGAATGGGGAACTACGAGCAGTACTTC. It is translated as CASSRGGMGNYEQYF.

This clonotype was recorded at least ten times. This chain connects TRBV5-1 to TRBJ2-7; the match to TRBD2 covers 8 bases. Per germline, CDR1 SGHRS and CDR2 YFSETQ. There are 15 residues in the CDR3. The trim removed 0 bases at V and 6 bases at J, leaving 8 bases unmatched. The CDR3 sequence is CASSLGGASGREQYF. The CDR3 DNA reads TGCGCCAGCAGCTTGGGAGGCGCTAGCGGGCGCGAGCAGTACTTC.

The table lists this clonotype with many counts. The V gene is TRBV7-9, the J gene TRBJ2-1; 8 positions agree with TRBD2. CDR1 SEHNR and CDR2 FQNEAQ come from the germline V gene (reference sequence). The CDR3 runs 13 residues. V gave up 4 bases and J gave up 8 bases; unmatched junction bases: 4. The CDR3 region is CASSSLAGYEQFF. The CDR3 nucleotides read TGTGCCAGCAGCTCCCTAGCGGGTTATGAGCAGTTCTTC.

This sequence joins TRBV5-4 and TRBJ2-7, with D perhaps assigned TRBD1 or TRBD2 (7 bases each). The germline gives CDR1 SGHNT, CDR2 YYREEE (reference sequence). The CDR3 has 13 residues. With 9 bases removed from V and 0 bases from J, the gap between germline ends came to 13 bases. For the CDR3, the DNA is TGTGCCATCAGGGGGGGTAGCTCCTACGAGCAGTACTTC. This encodes CAIRGGSSYEQYF.